This T cell receptor (beta chain) was obtained from a study of Ad26.COV2.S vaccination and SARS-CoV-2 variants. Study in general: Donor had been placed in the Ad26.COV2.S arm of the COV1001 trial. Study-wide results and caveats: Participants in the vaccine arm had higher spike-specific TCR breadth; placebo recipients had lower.

The treatment was: some 20 received Ad26.COV2.S at low or high dose, single or two shots; roughly five received placebo; per-sample allocation not given. On day 63 after the first injection, vaccine and placebo recipients gave samples. The V end was cut by 4 bases, the J end by 5 bases, with 21 bases between. CDR1 and CDR2 (germline): SGDLS, YYNGEE. This CDR3 is 16 amino acids long. Libraries were prepared by immunoSEQ multiplex PCR; TCRdb keeps only in-frame clonotypes and omits some of them. The sample records approximately 300,000 clones, more than 70% being singletons. There are many counts of this clone. Its target is unknown.

The chain carries TRBV9 and TRBJ2-5; tentatively, D is TRBD1 (6 bases). This receptor was taken from a person aged 18-65 years who received the Ad26.COV2.S COVID-19 vaccine or a placebo. The specimen comprised peripheral blood, sampled in a trial of Ad26.COV2.S vaccine versus placebo. The CDR3 is CASSPSPSGEMETQYF. CDR3 DNA sequence: TGTGCCAGCAGCCCATCACCCTCAGGGGAGATGGAGACCCAGTACTTC.